These T cell receptor beta chains were read from a single sample in a study of blood T cell repertoires in COVID-19. The protocol was immunoSEQ multiplex PCR, while the TCRdb copy is restricted to in-frame clones and leaves out a portion. The sample holds 200,000 or so clones; 88% are singletons and the top ten take just over 2.5%. Sequencing was carried out using PBMCs or T cells enriched from blood (not recorded which). The receptors were sampled from a woman aged 25 to 39 who had recovered from COVID-19. Both conserved end residues are part of each CDR3. The order of the fields is CDR3 DNA, CDR3 protein, J gene, CDR3 length, V gene, D gene, clone size. D genes are given only for firm matches. For some rows the clone size is stated as once, few or many, or as a class when expanded; others skip it.

TGTGCCAGTAGTATAGACGCACAGGGCCGGGATACGCAGTATTTT | CASSIDAQGRDTQYF | TRBJ2-3 | 15 | TRBV19 | - | -
TGTGCCAGCAGCCAAGTCAGGATCTACAATGAGCAGTTCTTC | CASSQVRIYNEQFF | TRBJ2-1 | 14 | TRBV3-1/TRBV3-2 | - | -
TGTGCCAGCAGTTTAAGTTCCCTCCCGGGACAGCTTTTC | CASSLSSLPGQLF | TRBJ2-7 | 13 | TRBV12-3/TRBV12-4 | TRBD1 | -
TGTGCCAGCAGGCGGGCACGAGCCGGGGAGCTGTTTTTT | CASRRARAGELFF | TRBJ2-2 | 13 | TRBV6-5 | - | once
TGTGCCAGCAGCTCCCGGACAGGAGCAAACTATGGCTACACCTTC | CASSSRTGANYGYTF | TRBJ1-2 | 15 | TRBV7-2 | TRBD1 | -
TGTGCCAGCAGTTCCCCAGGGTTAGATACGCAGTATTTT | CASSSPGLDTQYF | TRBJ2-3 | 13 | TRBV6-5 | - | -
TGTGCCAGCAGCCCTACAGGGAATGGCTACACCTTC | CASSPTGNGYTF | TRBJ1-2 | 12 | TRBV11-2 | - | -
TGTGCCAGCAGCACTAGACAGGGGGTAGACAATGAGCAGTTCTTC | CASSTRQGVDNEQFF | TRBJ2-1 | 15 | TRBV9 | TRBD1 | -
TGTGCCAGCAGTGTTTCTTTCTGGGACAGCGTCGAGGGCTACACCTTC | CASSVSFWDSVEGYTF | TRBJ1-2 | 16 | TRBV6-1 | TRBD1 | -
TGCGCCAGCAATCTCCTAAATACGAACACTGAAGCTTTCTTT | CASNLLNTNTEAFF | TRBJ1-1 | 14 | TRBV5-1 | - | -
TGTGCCAGCTCACTCGGGACAGGGGGCGCAGATACGCAGTATTTT | CASSLGTGGADTQYF | TRBJ2-3 | 15 | TRBV18 | TRBD1 | few
TGTGCCAGAAGCTTGGGGGACAGTTCCTCTGGAAACACCATATATTTT | CARSLGDSSSGNTIYF | TRBJ1-3 | 16 | TRBV5-3 | TRBD1 | -
TGTGCCAGCAGCGTAGCTACTAGAGACCCCACCGGGGAGCTGTTTTTT | CASSVATRDPTGELFF | TRBJ2-2 | 16 | TRBV9 | - | -
TGTGCCAGCAGCTTAGGACTACAAAAATACGAGCAGTACTTC | CASSLGLQKYEQYF | TRBJ2-7 | 14 | TRBV13 | - | -